Listed below are T cell receptor beta chains from one sample, sequenced in a study of T cell repertoires in Merkel cell carcinoma. Some clones are missing from TCRdb's copy, which holds only in-frame ones; the method was immunoSEQ multiplex PCR. This sample has about 15,000 clones, with about four fifths found just once. Sequenced input: tumor tissue. These receptors were taken from an adult with Merkel cell carcinoma. Both conserved end residues are part of each CDR3. Each record gives: V gene, J gene, D gene, clone size, CDR3 protein, CDR3 DNA. D genes are given only for firm matches. Clone sizes are given selectively: once, few, many, or a class where the clone is expanded.

>TRBV13|TRBJ2-1|-|-
CASSLVHEQFF
TGTGCCAGCAGCTTGGTCCATGAGCAGTTCTTC
>TRBV2|TRBJ1-4|-|-
CASNFRDNEKLFF
TGTGCCAGCAATTTCCGGGACAATGAAAAACTGTTTTTT
>TRBV6-2/TRBV6-3|TRBJ1-1|TRBD1|medium-sized
CASNPQGAVATEAFF
TGTGCCAGCAACCCACAGGGGGCGGTTGCCACTGAAGCTTTCTTT
>TRBV7-2|TRBJ2-3|TRBD2|once
CASSFLAGTDTQYF
TGTGCCAGCAGCTTCCTAGCGGGTACAGATACGCAGTATTTT
>TRBV7-3|TRBJ1-1|-|few
CASSLRRNDNTEAFF
TGTGCCAGCAGCTTAAGAAGGAATGACAACACTGAAGCTTTCTTT
>TRBV27|TRBJ1-6|TRBD1|once
CASSLGQGWSPLHF
TGTGCCAGCAGCCTCGGACAGGGGTGGTCACCCCTCCACTTT
>TRBV7-2|TRBJ2-5|TRBD2|-
CASSLGLAGSQYF
TGTGCCAGCAGCTTAGGACTAGCGGGATCCCAGTACTTC
>TRBV19|TRBJ1-2|-|-
CASNRGSSNYGYTF
TGTGCCAGTAACCGAGGGAGCTCTAACTATGGCTACACCTTC
>TRBV27|TRBJ2-7|-|-
CASSFYGGGEQYF
TGTGCCAGCAGTTTCTATGGGGGAGGCGAGCAGTACTTC
>TRBV7-2|TRBJ2-3|TRBD1|-
CASSWARGRTDTQYF
TGTGCCAGCAGCTGGGCAAGGGGGCGAACAGATACGCAGTATTTT
>TRBV28|TRBJ1-2|TRBD1|-
CASSWTGGRYGYTF
TGTGCCAGCAGTTGGACAGGGGGCCGGTATGGCTACACCTTC
>TRBV5-4|TRBJ2-1|-|-
CASSSMSRVDNEQFF
TGTGCCAGCAGCTCCATGTCGCGGGTAGACAATGAGCAGTTCTTC
>TRBV7-2|TRBJ1-2|-|-
CASSDRNGGGFYRGTF
TGTGCCAGCAGCGATAGAAATGGTGGGGGGTTCTATCGGGGCACCTTC
>TRBV9|TRBJ2-7|TRBD2|once
CASSVGLEGYEQYF
TGTGCCAGCAGCGTCGGACTAGAAGGGTACGAGCAGTACTTC
>TRBV6-6|TRBJ2-3|-|-
CASSSYSDTQYF
TGTGCCAGCAGTTCCTATTCAGATACGCAGTATTTT
>TRBV7-3|TRBJ2-1|TRBD2|-
CASSPRARGDSYNEQFF
TGTGCCAGCAGCCCCCGGGCGCGGGGGGACTCCTACAATGAGCAGTTCTTC
>TRBV6-5|TRBJ2-7|TRBD1|-
CASRTGTGHYEQYF
TGTGCCAGCAGGACCGGGACAGGGCACTACGAGCAGTACTTC
>TRBV7-3|TRBJ2-2|TRBD2|-
CASSLTFPGGLRTGELFF
TGTGCCAGCAGCTTAACGTTTCCGGGAGGGCTTCGTACCGGGGAGCTGTTTTTT
>TRBV5-6|TRBJ1-3|-|-
CASSPSGRALLTGNTIYF
TGTGCCAGCAGCCCGAGCGGCAGGGCCCTATTGACGGGAAACACCATATATTTT
>TRBV29-1|TRBJ2-2|TRBD2|-
CSVEDPGRANGELFF
TGCAGCGTTGAAGATCCCGGGAGGGCCAACGGGGAGCTGTTTTTT
>TRBV4-1|TRBJ2-7|TRBD1|-
CASSSTPGQYSYEQYF
TGCGCCAGCAGCTCGACCCCGGGACAGTACTCCTACGAGCAGTACTTC
>TRBV4-2|TRBJ2-2|TRBD2|few
CASSQGLAGHTGELFF
TGTGCCAGCAGCCAAGGGCTAGCGGGGCACACCGGGGAGCTGTTTTTT
>TRBV27|TRBJ2-3|-|-
CASSSWVSTDTQYF
TGTGCCAGCAGTTCTTGGGTATCCACAGATACGCAGTATTTT
>TRBV4-3|TRBJ2-7|TRBD2|-
CASSQVMTSDSYEQYF
TGCGCCAGCAGCCAAGTCATGACTAGCGACTCCTACGAGCAGTACTTC
>TRBV14|TRBJ2-3|TRBD2|few
CASSQNSGHTQYF
TGTGCCAGCAGCCAAAATAGCGGGCATACGCAGTATTTT
>TRBV4-1|TRBJ2-7|TRBD2|-
CASSNPGLNAYEQYF
TGCGCCAGCAGCAACCCGGGACTAAACGCCTACGAGCAGTACTTC
>TRBV29-1|TRBJ2-7|-|-
CSVEGQDSSWEQYF
TGCAGCGTTGAAGGACAGGACAGTTCCTGGGAGCAGTACTTC
>TRBV19|TRBJ2-6|-|-
CASSPTGANVLTF
TGTGCCAGTAGCCCAACTGGGGCCAACGTCCTGACTTTC
>TRBV6-6|TRBJ2-2|-|once
CASNHLVPGELFF
TGTGCCAGCAACCACTTGGTACCCGGGGAGCTGTTTTTT
>TRBV7-2|TRBJ1-6|-|-
CASSFGPSQDKALHF
TGTGCCAGCAGCTTCGGACCGAGCCAGGATAAGGCCCTCCACTTT
>TRBV5-1|TRBJ1-2|TRBD1|few
CASSLTGTGDGYTF
TGCGCCAGCAGCTTGACCGGGACAGGGGATGGCTACACCTTC
>TRBV6-4|TRBJ2-6|TRBD1|few
CASSPQGAGWSGANVLTF
TGTGCCAGCAGCCCACAGGGGGCGGGATGGTCTGGGGCCAACGTCCTGACTTTC
>TRBV19|TRBJ2-3|-|-
CASSSLWGADTDTQYF
TGTGCCAGTAGCTCGCTCTGGGGGGCCGATACAGATACGCAGTATTTT
>TRBV28|TRBJ1-2|TRBD1|-
CASSLFHRGQSGYTF
TGTGCCAGCAGTTTATTCCACAGGGGGCAAAGTGGCTACACCTTC
>TRBV6-5|TRBJ2-1|-|-
CASCILLSYNEQFF
TGTGCCAGCTGTATCCTGCTGTCCTACAATGAGCAGTTCTTC
>TRBV20-1|TRBJ1-2|-|-
CSARDRRLAF
TGCAGTGCTAGAGATAGGCGGTTGGCCTTC
>TRBV13|TRBJ2-7|-|-
CASSRGNRGFMLEQYF
TGTGCCAGCAGCCGCGGGAACAGGGGTTTTATGTTGGAGCAGTACTTC
>TRBV7-8|TRBJ2-1|TRBD2|-
CASKTGTSGGLSYNEQFF
TGTGCCAGCAAAACCGGGACTAGCGGGGGGCTTTCCTACAATGAGCAGTTCTTC
>TRBV9|TRBJ1-3|-|-
CASSLHLDFGNTIYF
TGTGCCAGCAGCTTACACCTGGACTTTGGAAACACCATATATTTT
>TRBV19|TRBJ2-1|TRBD1|medium-sized
CASSIRGPPNEQFF
TGTGCCAGTAGTATAAGGGGGCCCCCCAATGAGCAGTTCTTC
>TRBV5-4|TRBJ1-1|-|-
CASSPGGRETEAFF
TGTGCCAGCAGCCCGGGGGGGAGAGAAACTGAAGCTTTCTTT
>TRBV6-5|TRBJ1-5|-|-
CASSYWKEGQPQHF
TGTGCCAGCAGTTACTGGAAGGAAGGACAGCCCCAGCATTTT
>TRBV28|TRBJ2-1|-|few
CASSQPRGLAEQFF
TGTGCCAGCAGTCAACCCCGGGGCTTGGCTGAGCAGTTCTTC
>TRBV2|TRBJ1-1|-|once
CASNGRAGGTEAFF
TGTGCCAGCAACGGTAGGGCTGGTGGGACTGAAGCTTTCTTT
>TRBV9|TRBJ1-5|TRBD1|once
CASSHGGDSRNQPQHF
TGTGCCAGCAGCCATGGGGGGGACAGCAGAAATCAGCCCCAGCATTTT
>TRBV27|TRBJ2-7|TRBD2|-
CASSVTGPGRDEQYF
TGTGCCAGCAGTGTAACAGGCCCCGGGAGGGACGAGCAGTACTTC
>TRBV7-2|TRBJ1-2|-|once
CASSQLSGNYGYTF
TGTGCCAGCAGCCAACTATCAGGGAACTATGGCTACACCTTC
>TRBV7-6|TRBJ1-3|TRBD1|-
CASSLSGRQGAGNTIYF
TGTGCCAGCAGCTTATCGGGACGGCAGGGGGCAGGAAACACCATATATTTT
>TRBV4-2|TRBJ2-3|-|-
CASSQDEAPTDTQYF
TGTGCCAGCAGCCAAGATGAGGCTCCCACAGATACGCAGTATTTT
>TRBV5-4|TRBJ1-1|TRBD1|-
CASSKGANTEAFF
TGTGCCAGCAGCAAGGGGGCTAATACTGAAGCTTTCTTT
>TRBV5-1|TRBJ2-3|TRBD1|-
CASSLTLGQGSTITTDTQYF
TGCGCCAGCAGCCTTACACTGGGACAGGGCTCAACAATAACAACAGATACGCAGTATTTT
>TRBV15|TRBJ2-2|-|-
CATSRDLAGATGELFF
TGTGCCACCAGCAGAGATCTGGCGGGGGCAACCGGGGAGCTGTTTTTT
>TRBV7-2|TRBJ1-2|-|-
CASSPAPQIRVYGYTF
TGTGCCAGCAGCCCCGCCCCCCAAATTAGGGTCTATGGCTACACCTTC
>TRBV5-1|TRBJ2-7|-|-
CASSLLGQSPKQYF
TGCGCCAGCAGCTTGTTGGGTCAGTCCCCAAAGCAGTACTTC
>TRBV4-3|TRBJ1-2|-|-
CASSPDGLTNYGYTF
TGCGCCAGCAGCCCGGACGGGCTTACTAACTATGGCTACACCTTC
>TRBV19|TRBJ1-5|-|large
CASSMEAGTQIIAQHF
TGTGCCAGTAGTATGGAGGCAGGGACCCAGATCATAGCCCAGCATTTT